Below, 4 T cell receptor beta chains from the same sample are listed, as sequenced in a study of shared clonotypes between healthy human individuals. The method was immunoSEQ multiplex PCR; TCRdb's version includes in-frame clones alone and lacks a portion of them. The data contain roughly 2,000,000 clones, about 95% of them singletons. Naive CD8 cells comprised CD45RO-negative, CCR7-positively selected cells, excluding terminally differentiated effector memory CD45RA+ cells. The source material was naive CD8+ T cells sorted from blood. Every receptor here comes from a man between 18 and 29 years old in good health.

This CDR3 reads CASSLWTGLLQETQYF. The CDR3, as DNA: TGTGCCAGCAGCCTCTGGACAGGGCTACTCCAAGAGACCCAGTACTTC. V and J are TRBV5-6 and TRBJ2-5; 8 nucleotides align to TRBD1. Trimming at V came to 4 bases and at J to 1 base, leaving 9 bases not matched to a gene. Germline V gives CDR1 SGHDT, CDR2 YYEEEE. CDR3 size: 16 residues.

The count of this clone is one. This chain links TRBV11-2 with TRBJ1-1; D is perhaps TRBD1 (5 bases). The germline V gene encodes CDR1 SGHAT and CDR2 FQNNGV. This CDR3 region has 15 residues. V lost 4 bases to trimming and J lost 0 bases, with 12 bases between them. The CDR3 spells CASSWDGQLNTEAFF. CDR3 nucleotides: TGTGCCAGCAGCTGGGACGGTCAACTGAACACTGAAGCTTTCTTT.

This clone was detected once. The sample holds other DNA sequences that translate to the same CDR3. This chain joins TRBV4-1 and TRBJ2-7, with D perhaps matching TRBD1 or TRBD2 (5 bases each). V lost 1 base, J lost 0 bases, and 10 bases lay in between. The CDR3 spans 15 residues. CDR1 and CDR2 from the germline V gene are MGHRA and YSYEKL. In nucleotides, the CDR3 is TGCGCCAGCAGCCAAGTAACTGGGACCTCCTACGAGCAGTACTTC. Protein product: CASSQVTGTSYEQYF.

The rearrangement uses TRBV13 and TRBJ2-1; 13 bases line up with TRBD2. The CDR3 totals 14 residues. Looked up from germline, CDR1 is PRHDT and CDR2 is FYEKMQ (reference sequence). J was trimmed by 6 bases and V by 11 bases; bases with no gene match: 7. The CDR3 DNA reads TGTGCCGCCGGGGGGACTAGCGGGACCAATGAGCAGTTCTTC. Translating it yields CAAGGTSGTNEQFF.